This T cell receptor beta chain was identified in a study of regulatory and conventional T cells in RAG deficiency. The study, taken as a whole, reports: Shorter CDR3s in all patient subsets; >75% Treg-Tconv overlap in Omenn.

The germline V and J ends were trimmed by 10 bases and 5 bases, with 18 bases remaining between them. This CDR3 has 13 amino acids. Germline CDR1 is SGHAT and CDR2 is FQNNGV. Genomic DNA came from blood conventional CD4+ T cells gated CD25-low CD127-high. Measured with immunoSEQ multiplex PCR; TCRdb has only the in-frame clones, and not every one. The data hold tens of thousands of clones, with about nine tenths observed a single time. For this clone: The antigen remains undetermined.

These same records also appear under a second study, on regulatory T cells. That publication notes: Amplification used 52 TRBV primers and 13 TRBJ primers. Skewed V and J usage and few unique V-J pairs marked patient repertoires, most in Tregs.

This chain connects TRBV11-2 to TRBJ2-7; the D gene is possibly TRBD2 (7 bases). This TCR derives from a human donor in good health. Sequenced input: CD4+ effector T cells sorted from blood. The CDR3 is CATSEQGGNEQYF. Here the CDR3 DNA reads TGTGCCACGAGTGAACAGGGAGGGAACGAGCAGTACTTC.